The clone carrying this T cell receptor (beta chain) was found many times. The antigen is undetermined. The sample comes from a study of T cells in Graves' hyperthyroidism and ophthalmopathy. General study results and limits: Blood held most thyroid clonotypes expanded above 0.001 frequency. Classification by a 13 V-J model distinguished ophthalmopathy from stable hyperthyroidism.

There were TCR beta CDR3 regions amplified from RNA transcripts. An initial round of RT-PCR targeting the TCR CDR3 relied on the HTBI primer set. TCRdb recomputed calls from the multiplex PCR reads with MiXCR, one row per CDR3 protein. The table lists about 480,000 distinct CDR3 sequences, around a quarter of them singletons. Patients were excluded for uncontrolled infection, other autoimmune disease, pregnancy or lactation. Trimming cost V 7 bases and J 0 bases, with 10 bases left between them. Germline V gives CDR1 SNHLY, CDR2 FYNNEI. The CDR3 runs 14 residues. The sequenced sample consisted of blood. This rearrangement joins TRBV2 to TRBJ2-4, with D possibly matching TRBD2 (6 bases). The sequence was obtained from a woman aged 25-40 years with Graves' ophthalmopathy. The CDR3 loop reads CASMGGLAKNIQYF. CDR3 nucleotide sequence: TGTGCCAGCATGGGGGGACTAGCCAAAAACATTCAGTACTTC.